These 29 T cell receptor beta chains were all obtained from the same sample, sequenced in a study of blood T cell repertoires in COVID-19. Produced via immunoSEQ multiplex PCR; TCRdb's table is partial and in-frame only. This table has around 190,000 clones, roughly 87% appearing once. The sequenced sample consisted of peripheral blood. The receptors here all came from a man aged 18 to 29 who had recovered from COVID-19.

This sequence joins TRBV28 and TRBJ2-7; 7 positions match TRBD2. Germline V gene data show CDR1 as MDHEN and CDR2 as SYDVKM. With 8 bases clipped from V and 6 bases from J, the junction kept 7 bases outside the gene matches. This CDR3 contains 12 residues. CDR3 region: CASARGGIEQYF. CDR3 bases: TGTGCCAGCGCTAGGGGAGGGATCGAGCAGTACTTC. Filled out from reference TRBV28 and TRBJ2-7, the complete variable domain reads DVKVTQSSRYLVKRTGEKVFLECVQDMDHENMFWYRQDPGLGLRLIYFSYDVKMKEKGDIPEGYSVSREKKERFSLILESASTNQTSMYLCASARGGIEQYFGPGTRLTVT.

This chain uses TRBV11-2 with TRBJ2-5; TRBD1 matches at 12 bases. V was clipped by 5 bases and J by 5 bases; unmatched bases: 12. This CDR3 has 17 residues. CDR1 is SGHAT, CDR2 FQNNGV, per germline. CDR3 nucleotide sequence: TGTGCCAGCAGCCCAGGGCGTGGGACAGGGGGCCGGGAGACCCAGTACTTC. It translates to CASSPGRGTGGRETQYF. The entire variable domain, with the rest obtained from reference TRBV11-2 and TRBJ2-5, is as follows: EAGVAQSPRYKIIEKRQSVAFWCNPISGHATLYWYQQILGQGPKLLIQFQNNGVVDDSQLPKDRFSAERLKGVDSTLKIQPAKLEDSAVYLCASSPGRGTGGRETQYFGPGTRLLVL.

The chain uses TRBV2 and TRBJ2-1; TRBD2 matches at 15 bases. Germline CDR1 SNHLY, CDR2 FYNNEI. V lost 8 bases to trimming and J lost 3 bases; unmatched junction nucleotides: 14. The CDR3 length is 19 residues. The CDR3 loop is CASQVLRTSGRASYNEQFF. In nucleotides, the CDR3 is TGTGCCAGCCAAGTGTTAAGGACTAGCGGGAGGGCTAGCTACAATGAGCAGTTCTTC.

The rearrangement uses TRBV9 and TRBJ2-3, with 11 bases lining up with TRBD2. From germline, CDR1 is SGDLS and CDR2 YYNGEE. Trimming took 1 base from V and 3 from J; bases not matched to a gene: 10. This CDR3 has 18 amino acids. CDR3 coding DNA: TGTGCCAGCAGCGTACATAGCGGGAGGGAGTTGGGGACAGATACGCAGTATTTT. This codes for CASSVHSGRELGTDTQYF.

The rearrangement uses TRBV7-2 and TRBJ2-2; 7 nucleotides match TRBD2. With 2 bases clipped from V and 3 bases from J, the junction kept 3 bases outside the gene matches. The CDR3 runs 15 residues. Germline CDR1 is SGHTA and CDR2 is FQGNSA. The CDR3 loop is CASSLRDYHTGELFF. The CDR3 DNA is TGTGCCAGCAGCTTAAGGGACTACCACACCGGGGAGCTGTTTTTT. The whole variable domain, remainder taken from reference TRBV7-2 and TRBJ2-2, is GAGVSQSPSNKVTEKGKDVELRCDPISGHTALYWYRQSLGQGLEFLIYFQGNSAPDKSGLPSDRFSAERTGGSVSTLTIQRTQQEDSAVYLCASSLRDYHTGELFFGEGSRLTVL.

The chain is built from TRBV4-1 and TRBJ2-3; tentatively, D is TRBD2 (5 bases). This CDR3 is built from 17 residues. The V gene's germline CDR1 is MGHRA and CDR2 YSYEKL. Trimming removed 2 bases at V and 0 bases at J, with 15 bases between. The CDR3 loop reads CASSQRQRDSSTDTQYF. CDR3 nucleotide sequence: TGCGCCAGCAGCCAACGTCAACGGGATTCTAGCACAGATACGCAGTATTTT.

Only one count was recorded for this clone. The chain combines TRBV9 with TRBJ2-5; TRBD1 aligns across 9 bases. The ends lost 3 bases at V and 5 bases at J; junction bases unmatched: 11. Per the germline V gene, CDR1 is SGDLS and CDR2 is YYNGEE. The CDR3 totals 16 residues. In DNA form, the CDR3 reads TGTGCCAGCAGCGCACCAGGGACAGGGAGTCGCGAGACCCAGTACTTC. Protein: CASSAPGTGSRETQYF.

The rearrangement joins TRBV29-1 to TRBJ2-6; D remains ambiguous. Germline V gene sequence: CDR1 SQVTM, CDR2 ANQGSEA. V lost 5 bases to trimming and J lost 2 bases, with 4 bases between them. The CDR3 has 12 residues. CDR3 region: CSVSPGANVLTF. CDR3 coding DNA: TGCAGCGTTAGCCCTGGGGCCAACGTCCTGACTTTC. The full variable domain, completed using reference TRBV29-1 and TRBJ2-6, is SAVISQKPSRDICQRGTSLTIQCQVDSQVTMMFWYRQQPGQSLTLIATANQGSEATYESGFVIDKFPISRPNLTFSTLTVSNMSPEDSSIYLCSVSPGANVLTFGAGSRLTVL.

The V gene is TRBV5-1, the J gene TRBJ2-2; possible D gene TRBD2, 6 bases. V was cut by 0 bases and J by 0 bases, with 12 bases left in between. Per the germline V gene, CDR1 is SGHRS and CDR2 is YFSETQ. CDR3 size: 17 residues. The CDR3 reads CASSLASGVPNTGELFF. CDR3 DNA sequence: TGCGCCAGCAGCTTGGCCTCGGGGGTCCCGAACACCGGGGAGCTGTTTTTT.

In its sample, this clone was seen once. The chain carries TRBV27 and TRBJ2-2; 7 bases map to TRBD1. There are 18 residues in the CDR3. Germline CDR1 MNHEY, CDR2 SMNVEV (reference sequence). V lost 3 bases to trimming and J lost 4 bases; unmatched junction nucleotides: 14. The CDR3 region is CASSLAPYRDRSTGELFF. For the CDR3, the DNA is TGTGCCAGCAGTTTGGCCCCATACCGGGACAGAAGCACCGGGGAGCTGTTTTTT.

This chain links TRBV5-6 with TRBJ1-1, with TRBD1 matching over 7 bases. J gave up 1 base and V 5 bases, and 2 bases lay outside the gene matches. CDR3 length: 13 amino acids. Germline lookup yields CDR1 SGHDT and CDR2 YYEEEE. CDR3 sequence: CASRGQKNTEAFF. In DNA form, the CDR3 reads TGTGCCAGCAGGGGACAGAAGAACACTGAAGCTTTCTTT.

V and J are TRBV18 and TRBJ2-2; D not certain. The CDR3 is 14 amino acids. Trimming stripped 3 bases from V and 0 bases from J, with 5 bases between. Germline V CDR1 and CDR2: KGHSH, LQKENI. This CDR3 reads CASSPNSNTGELFF. The DNA of the CDR3 is TGTGCCAGCTCACCCAACTCGAACACCGGGGAGCTGTTTTTT. Using reference TRBV18 and TRBJ2-2 for the parts outside the CDR3, the full variable domain is NAGVMQNPRHLVRRRGQEARLRCSPMKGHSHVYWYRQLPEEGLKFMVYLQKENIIDESGMPKERFSAEFPKEGPSILRIQQVVRGDSAAYFCASSPNSNTGELFFGEGSRLTVL.

The chain uses TRBV5-1 and TRBJ2-1; 7 nucleotides agree with TRBD2. Germline-derived CDR1 and CDR2 are SGHRS and YFSETQ. The CDR3 consists of 15 residues. V was clipped by 7 bases and J by 4 bases; unmatched bases: 11. CDR3 amino acids: CASSSRASGYNEQFF. The CDR3 nucleotides are TGCGCCAGCTCTTCACGGGCTAGCGGTTACAATGAGCAGTTCTTC.

The rearrangement joins TRBV7-9 to TRBJ1-2, with 8 bases aligning to TRBD1. Germline CDR1 is SEHNR and CDR2 is FQNEAQ (reference sequence). V shed 4 bases, J shed 2 bases, and the junction held 3 bases outside the gene matches. The CDR3 has 14 residues. The CDR3 here is CASSSGQGNYGYTF. The CDR3 DNA follows: TGTGCCAGCAGCTCCGGACAGGGCAACTATGGCTACACCTTC.

The CDR3 spells CASTSGLSNYGYTF. In DNA, the CDR3 is TGTGCCAGCACCTCGGGACTTTCTAACTATGGCTACACCTTC. This chain connects TRBV7-2 to TRBJ1-2; D may be TRBD1 (5 bases). V was shortened by 7 bases and J by 0 bases, with 12 bases between the two germline ends. CDR1 and CDR2 from the germline V gene are SGHTA and FQGNSA. The CDR3 contains 14 residues.

The rearrangement links TRBV7-6 to TRBJ2-7, with 9 bases identical to TRBD1. Germline CDR1 is SGHVS and CDR2 is FNYEAQ. V was pared by 4 bases and J by 5 bases, with 9 bases of the junction left unmatched. CDR3 length equals 15 residues. Here the CDR3 reads CASSSYGQGSHEQYF. The DNA for the CDR3 is TGTGCCAGCAGCTCGTATGGACAGGGGTCCCACGAGCAGTACTTC.

In nucleotides, the CDR3 is TGTGCCAGCAGCGTAGCCGGGACAGGGACGTACGAGCAGTACTTC. This encodes CASSVAGTGTYEQYF. The gene calls are TRBV9 and TRBJ2-7, with 9 bases fitting TRBD1. This CDR3 is built from 15 residues. Losses at the gene ends were 0 bases for V and 4 bases for J; bases not matched to a gene: 5. The germline V gene encodes CDR1 SGDLS and CDR2 YYNGEE.

The J gene is TRBJ2-7, the V gene TRBV28; 9 bases line up with TRBD2. The V and J ends lost 6 bases and 4 bases, in that order; junction bases with no gene match: 10. Germline CDR1 MDHEN, CDR2 SYDVKM. The CDR3 extends over 15 amino acids. The chain's CDR3 is CASSYRLADIYEQYF. CDR3 coding DNA: TGTGCCAGCAGCTACCGACTAGCGGATATTTACGAGCAGTACTTC.

The J gene is TRBJ1-1, the V gene TRBV7-9; 11 nucleotides agree with TRBD1. Germline assignment: CDR1 SEHNR and CDR2 FQNEAQ (reference sequence). The CDR3 is made up of 14 amino acids. V was clipped by 5 bases and J by 5 bases; unmatched bases: 4. The CDR3 region is CASSTGQGGTEAFF. CDR3 DNA: TGTGCCAGCAGCACGGGACAGGGGGGAACTGAAGCTTTCTTT.

The chain employs TRBV19 and TRBJ1-3, with D possibly matching TRBD1 (5 bases). The germline V and J ends were trimmed by 3 bases and 4 bases, with 16 bases remaining between them. The CDR3 is 16 amino acids. Per the germline V gene, CDR1 is LNHDA and CDR2 is SQIVND (reference sequence). For the CDR3, the DNA is TGTGCCAGTAGTATCCCCGGACGAGCAGGGGGAAACACCATATATTTT. Translating it yields CASSIPGRAGGNTIYF.

This clone was seen a single time. The CDR3 is CASSWDRGNQPQHF. CDR3 coding DNA: TGTGCCAGCTCCTGGGACAGGGGCAATCAGCCCCAGCATTTT. This sequence joins TRBV18 and TRBJ1-5; 9 bases are a match to TRBD1. CDR3 size: 14 residues. From germline, CDR1 is KGHSH and CDR2 LQKENI. The junction had 2 bases not matched to a gene; V was cut back by 6 bases and J by 2 bases.

V usage is TRBV7-9 and J usage is TRBJ2-3; 9 bases map to TRBD1. The CDR3 totals 15 residues. The V and J ends lost 4 bases and 5 bases, in that order; junction bases with no gene match: 7. Germline V gene lookup returns CDR1 SEHNR and CDR2 FQNEAQ (reference sequence). CDR3 sequence (DNA): TGTGCCAGCAGCTCACAGGGGGCGCTTGTAGATACGCAGTATTTT. It specifies CASSSQGALVDTQYF.

This clone was counted a few times. The rearrangement joins TRBV9 to TRBJ1-1; 7 bases align to TRBD1. The V and J ends lost 6 bases and 2 bases, in that order; junction bases with no gene match: 10. Germline values: CDR1 SGDLS, CDR2 YYNGEE. The CDR3 is made up of 15 amino acids. The CDR3 here is CASTRTGTANTEAFF. CDR3 DNA sequence: TGTGCCAGCACTAGAACCGGGACAGCAAACACTGAAGCTTTCTTT.

The rearrangement uses TRBV29-1 and TRBJ2-2; D might be TRBD2 (6 bases). With 3 bases removed from V and 5 bases from J, the gap between germline ends came to 16 bases. Germline lookup yields CDR1 SQVTM and CDR2 ANQGSEA. This CDR3 is built from 15 residues. The CDR3 nucleotides are TGCAGCGTTGAGGGGGGTGAGGGACGGACCGGGGAGCTGTTTTTT. Translating gives CSVEGGEGRTGELFF.

This chain connects TRBV28 to TRBJ2-5; TRBD2 matches 9 bases. The length of the CDR3 is 15 residues. J lost 2 bases, V lost 5 bases, and 6 bases had no gene match. Germline assignment: CDR1 MDHEN and CDR2 SYDVKM. This chain's CDR3 is CASSSASGGQETQYF. In DNA, the CDR3 is TGTGCCAGCAGTAGTGCGAGCGGGGGGCAAGAGACCCAGTACTTC.

The chain recombines TRBV19 with TRBJ1-4; no clear D. The CDR3 is made up of 12 amino acids. Germline values: CDR1 LNHDA, CDR2 SQIVND (reference sequence). The V end was cut by 3 bases, the J end by 10 bases, with 9 bases between. The CDR3 DNA reads TGTGCCAGTAGTATGGTCGCAGGAAAACTGTTTTTT. Residues: CASSMVAGKLFF.

The chain carries TRBV30 and TRBJ2-4; D remains ambiguous. Per germline, CDR1 GTSNPN and CDR2 SVGIG (reference sequence). CDR3 length equals 13 residues. The V and J ends lost 0 bases and 9 bases respectively, with 12 bases between them. The CDR3 loop reads CAWSVNSKAIQYF. CDR3 in DNA: TGTGCCTGGAGTGTAAACAGTAAGGCCATTCAGTACTTC.

V gene TRBV4-3 combines with J gene TRBJ2-1; possible D gene TRBD1, 6 bases. V was pared by 0 bases and J by 4 bases, with 16 bases between. This CDR3 contains 17 residues. Germline CDR1 LGHNA, CDR2 YSLEER. This CDR3 is CASSQDPQGGVYNEQFF. CDR3 coding DNA: TGCGCCAGCAGCCAAGACCCACAGGGTGGTGTGTACAATGAGCAGTTCTTC.

This chain joins TRBV7-2 and TRBJ2-5; a weak D match, TRBD1 (6 bases). The CDR3 extends over 13 amino acids. Germline loops: CDR1 SGHTA, CDR2 FQGNSA. The germline V and J ends were trimmed by 4 bases and 5 bases, with 11 bases remaining between them. Here the CDR3 DNA reads TGTGCCAGCAGCTCAACAGGGAGCGAGACCCAGTACTTC. Translating it yields CASSSTGSETQYF.